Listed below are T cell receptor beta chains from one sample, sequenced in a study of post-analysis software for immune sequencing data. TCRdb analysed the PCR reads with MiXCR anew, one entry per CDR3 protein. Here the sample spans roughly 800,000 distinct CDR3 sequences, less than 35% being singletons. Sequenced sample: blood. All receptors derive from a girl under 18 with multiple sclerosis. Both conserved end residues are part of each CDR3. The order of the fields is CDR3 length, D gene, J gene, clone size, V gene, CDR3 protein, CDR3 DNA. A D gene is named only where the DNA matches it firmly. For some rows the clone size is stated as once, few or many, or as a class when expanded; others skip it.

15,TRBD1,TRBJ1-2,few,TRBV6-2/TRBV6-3,CASRRYEDRVGGYTF,TGTGCCAGCAGGCGATACGAGGACAGGGTCGGTGGCTACACCTTC
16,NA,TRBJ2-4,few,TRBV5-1,CASSLGASPAKNIQYF,TGCGCCAGCAGCTTGGGTGCTAGCCCAGCCAAAAACATTCAGTACTTC
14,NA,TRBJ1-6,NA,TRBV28,CASRTQAEHLALHF,TGTGCCAGCAGGACGCAGGCCGAACACCTGGCCCTCCACTTT
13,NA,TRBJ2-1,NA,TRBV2,CASFFGIQETQFF,TGTGCCAGCTTCTTCGGCATCCAAGAGACCCAGTTCTTC
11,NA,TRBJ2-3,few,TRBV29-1,CSVEVRDTQYF,TGCAGCGTTGAAGTTAGGGATACGCAGTATTTT
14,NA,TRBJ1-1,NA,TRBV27,CASRQGHPNTEAFF,TGTGCCAGCAGGCAGGGACACCCAAACACTGAAGCTTTCTTT
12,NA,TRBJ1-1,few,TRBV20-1,CSAREERAEAFF,TGCAGTGCTAGAGAAGAACGAGCAGAAGCTTTCTTT
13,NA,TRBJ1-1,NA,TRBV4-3,CASSHDVSSEAFF,TGCGCCAGCAGCCACGATGTGTCGTCTGAAGCTTTCTTT
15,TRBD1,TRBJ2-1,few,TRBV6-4,CASSGGTGEGNEQFF,TGTGCCAGCAGTGGCGGGACAGGGGAGGGGAATGAGCAGTTCTTC
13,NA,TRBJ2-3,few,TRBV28,CASSGGGADTRYF,TGTGCCAGCAGCGGAGGTGGGGCAGATACGCGGTATTTT
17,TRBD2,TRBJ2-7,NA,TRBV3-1,CASSHRTLAGVSYEQYF,TGTGCCAGCAGCCACCGCACCTTAGCGGGAGTTTCCTACGAGCAGTACTTC
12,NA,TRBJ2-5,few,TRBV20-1,CSANLGPETQYF,TGCAGTGCTAATTTGGGCCCAGAGACCCAGTACTTC
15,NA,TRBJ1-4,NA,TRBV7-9,CASSLGLATNEKLFF,TGTGCCAGCAGCTTAGGCTTGGCAACTAATGAAAAACTGTTTTTT
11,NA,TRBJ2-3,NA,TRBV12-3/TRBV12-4,CASSFEDTQYF,TGTGCCAGCAGTTTCGAAGATACGCAGTATTTT
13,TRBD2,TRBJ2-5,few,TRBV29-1,CSVRAGGEETQYF,TGCAGCGTTCGCGCGGGGGGAGAAGAGACCCAGTACTTC
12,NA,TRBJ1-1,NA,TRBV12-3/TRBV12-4,CASSLYEGIAFF,TGTGCCAGCAGTTTATATGAGGGGATAGCTTTCTTT
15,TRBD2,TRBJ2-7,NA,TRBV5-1,CASSLGLAGVDEQYF,TGCGCCAGCAGCTTGGGACTAGCGGGAGTCGACGAGCAGTACTTC
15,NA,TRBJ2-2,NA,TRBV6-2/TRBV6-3,CASRIGRLNTGELFF,TGTGCCAGCAGGATAGGACGACTGAACACCGGGGAGCTGTTTTTT
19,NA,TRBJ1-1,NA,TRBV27,CASSSLISGTGLGNTEAFF,TGTGCCAGCAGTTCCTTGATTTCCGGGACCGGGCTGGGGAACACTGAAGCTTTCTTT
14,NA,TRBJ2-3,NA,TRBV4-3,CASSQESRTDTQYF,TGCGCCAGCAGCCAAGAATCCCGCACAGATACGCAGTATTTT
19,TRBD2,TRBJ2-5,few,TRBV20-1,CSARESGAATAGTQETQYF,TGCAGTGCTAGAGAATCTGGGGCGGCGACAGCGGGGACCCAAGAGACCCAGTACTTC
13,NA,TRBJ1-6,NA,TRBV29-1,CSVEDRGQTTLHF,TGCAGCGTTGAAGATCGAGGTCAGACAACCCTCCACTTT
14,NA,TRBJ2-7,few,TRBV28,CASIGRPSSYEQYF,TGTGCCAGCATAGGCAGGCCCAGCTCCTACGAGCAGTACTTC
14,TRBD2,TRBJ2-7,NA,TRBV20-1,CSAVDLAGRYEQYF,TGCAGTGCCGTCGATCTAGCGGGTCGCTACGAGCAGTACTTC
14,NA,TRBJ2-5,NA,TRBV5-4,CASSLDSGQETQYF,TGTGCCAGCAGCCTCGACAGCGGCCAAGAGACCCAGTACTTC